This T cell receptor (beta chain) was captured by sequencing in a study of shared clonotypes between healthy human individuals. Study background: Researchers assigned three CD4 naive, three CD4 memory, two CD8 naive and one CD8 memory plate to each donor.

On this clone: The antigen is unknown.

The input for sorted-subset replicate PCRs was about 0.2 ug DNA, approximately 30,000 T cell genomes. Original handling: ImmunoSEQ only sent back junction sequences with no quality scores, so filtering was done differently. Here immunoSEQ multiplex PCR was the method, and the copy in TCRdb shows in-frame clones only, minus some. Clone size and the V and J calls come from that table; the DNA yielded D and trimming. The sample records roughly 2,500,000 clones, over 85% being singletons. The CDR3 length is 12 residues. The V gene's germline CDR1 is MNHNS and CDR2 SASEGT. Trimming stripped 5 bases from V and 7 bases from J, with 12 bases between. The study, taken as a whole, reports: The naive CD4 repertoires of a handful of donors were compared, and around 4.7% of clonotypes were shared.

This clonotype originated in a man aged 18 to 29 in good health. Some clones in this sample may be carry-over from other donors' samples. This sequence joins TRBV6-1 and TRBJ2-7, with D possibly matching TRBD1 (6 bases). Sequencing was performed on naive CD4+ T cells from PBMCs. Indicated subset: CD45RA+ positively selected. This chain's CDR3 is CASSPGDWEQYF. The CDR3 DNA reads TGTGCCAGCAGTCCAGGGGATTGGGAGCAGTACTTC.